The following is a T cell receptor beta chain sequence with its context. Primers included in the PCR were 60 Vbeta and 13 Jbeta primers. Sequencing used immunoSEQ multiplex PCR; TCRdb keeps in-frame clones, though not all of them. The sample carries more than 150,000 clones, 87% recorded once. Germline-derived CDR1 and CDR2 are SGHVS and FQNEAQ. This CDR3 is 14 amino acids long. The V end lost 3 bases, the J end lost 4 bases, and 13 bases lay between the germline ends. The source of the sample is a study of cytomegalovirus exposure and HLA in healthy donors. This TCR was recovered from a girl in the first two years of life in good health and CMV-seronegative. The sequencing sample was made of PBMCs. The chain has TRBV7-8 and TRBJ2-7; D is possibly TRBD2 (6 bases). The CDR3 bases are TGTGCCAGCAGCTTCGGCAGGACTAATTACGAGCAGTACTTC. This encodes CASSFGRTNYEQYF.